This T cell receptor beta chain was retrieved from a study of CD4 T cells in relation to SARS-CoV-2 and coronaviruses. Notes on the study in general: SARS-CoV-2-driven expansion was significantly weaker in crossreactive than monoreactive clones.

Unexposed donor CD4+ T cells date from 2011-2018, before the COVID-19 pandemic. V lost 6 bases, J lost 4 bases, and 15 bases lay in between. Germline lookup yields CDR1 SGHTA and CDR2 FQGNSA. The CDR3 runs 14 residues. Clones were sequenced by immunoSEQ multiplex PCR, and TCRdb holds only the in-frame ones, with some missing. There are approximately 70,000 clones in the sample; 85% to 95% occur only once, and 0.23% lies in the top ten. This clone was seen a single time. The target antigen is unknown. The V gene is TRBV7-2, the J gene TRBJ1-1; weak D call: TRBD1 (5 bases). The sequence was collected from a human donor in good health. Input material: naive CD4+ T cells from PBMCs. Stated subset: naive CD4+ T cells isolated by negative enrichment. CDR3 in amino acids: CASSLAGGGTEAFF. In DNA, the CDR3 is TGTGCCAGCAGTCTAGCGGGGGGTGGCACTGAAGCTTTCTTT. Full variable domain (missing parts from reference TRBV7-2 and TRBJ1-1): GAGVSQSPSNKVTEKGKDVELRCDPISGHTALYWYRQSLGQGLEFLIYFQGNSAPDKSGLPSDRFSAERTGGSVSTLTIQRTQQEDSAVYLCASSLAGGGTEAFFGQGTRLTVV.